Listed below are T cell receptor beta chains from one sample, sequenced in a study of cytomegalovirus exposure and HLA in healthy donors. Sequencing used immunoSEQ multiplex PCR; TCRdb keeps in-frame clones, though not all of them. This table holds about 190,000 clones, around 83% found once. Sequencing was performed on PBMCs. The receptors here all came from a woman aged 18-29 years in good health and CMV-seronegative. CDR3s include the opening cysteine and the closing phenylalanine or tryptophan. The D gene is left open where the match is weak. The size entry is marked missing in some rows and otherwise reads once, few, many or a size class.

TRBD2,.,TRBJ2-1,TRBV5-6,TGTGCCAGCAGCTTGCTTAGGACTAGGGATCACAATGAGCAGTTCTTC,CASSLLRTRDHNEQFF
TRBD1,.,TRBJ2-7,TRBV5-5,TGTGCCAGCAGTTTTAACAGGGGCGGCGAGCAGTACTTC,CASSFNRGGEQYF
TRBD1,.,TRBJ1-4,TRBV11-2,TGTGCCAGCAGAGACAGGGGGCGAGCTAATGAAAAACTGTTTTTT,CASRDRGRANEKLFF
.,.,TRBJ2-7,TRBV9,TGTGCCAGCAGCCCGCAGGAGGGGAGCTCCTACGAGCAGTACTTC,CASSPQEGSSYEQYF
TRBD2,.,TRBJ2-7,TRBV27,TGTGCCAGCAGTTTCTCTAGCGGGAGTCTAGCCTACGAGCAGTACTTC,CASSFSSGSLAYEQYF
TRBD1,.,TRBJ1-1,TRBV30,TGTGCCTGGACCGCCGGGACAGGGAACACTGAAGCTTTCTTT,CAWTAGTGNTEAFF
.,.,TRBJ1-5,TRBV28,TGTGCCAGCAGTTTTGGGAGTCAGCCCCAGCATTTT,CASSFGSQPQHF
TRBD1,.,TRBJ2-7,TRBV19,TGTGCCAGTAGTATAGAGGGACAGGGGAACTACGAGCAGTACTTC,CASSIEGQGNYEQYF
.,once,TRBJ2-4,TRBV7-2,TGTGCCAGCAGCTACGACAGTAAAACCAAAAACATTCAGTACTTC,CASSYDSKTKNIQYF
.,.,TRBJ2-3,TRBV5-1,TGCGCCAGCAGCTTGCAGGGTTCAGATACGCAGTATTTT,CASSLQGSDTQYF
TRBD1,.,TRBJ1-1,TRBV2,TGTGCCATCCGTGAAAGACCGGGACAGGGGAGGACTGAAGCTTTCTTT,CAIRERPGQGRTEAFF
TRBD1,few,TRBJ1-1,TRBV7-2,TGTGCCAGCAGCTTCTCAGGGGGCACGACTGAAGCTTTCTTT,CASSFSGGTTEAFF
.,.,TRBJ1-1,TRBV10-3,TGTGCCATCAGTGCGACACTTACTGAAGCTTTCTTT,CAISATLTEAFF
.,.,TRBJ2-3,TRBV6-1,TGTGCCAGCAGTGCCGAGTCCTTCCGCGTCGCAGATACGCAGTATTTT,CASSAESFRVADTQYF
TRBD1,.,TRBJ2-3,TRBV15,TGTGCCACCAGCAGGCCAGGACAGGGGATAGCGGATACGCAGTATTTT,CATSRPGQGIADTQYF
.,.,TRBJ1-1,TRBV29-1,TGCAGCGTTGAGAGGACTGAAGCTTTCTTT,CSVERTEAFF
.,.,TRBJ1-1,TRBV5-5,TGTGCCAGCAGCGCGGGACCGGGGGACACTGAAGCTTTCTTT,CASSAGPGDTEAFF
.,.,TRBJ2-7,TRBV7-8,TGTGCCAGCAGCTTAGCGGGAGTGAACGAGCAGTACTTC,CASSLAGVNEQYF
.,.,TRBJ2-7,TRBV4-1,TGCGCCAGCAGCCAAGATTGGGCCGCCAGCTACGAGCAGTACTTC,CASSQDWAASYEQYF
.,.,TRBJ2-5,TRBV5-1,TGCGCCAGCAAAGGAGGCGCTAGAGTCGGTGAAGAGACCCAGTACTTC,CASKGGARVGEETQYF
.,few,TRBJ2-2,TRBV7-9,TGTGCCAGCAGCTTACGGGGGGCAGGGCACACCGGGGAGCTGTTTTTT,CASSLRGAGHTGELFF
TRBD1,.,TRBJ1-2,TRBV29-1,TGCAGCGTTGCTGGGACAGGGATAAGTCTCCTGCGCGGCTACACCTTC,CSVAGTGISLLRGYTF
.,.,TRBJ1-1,TRBV29-1,TGCAGCGTTGAAGGGGGAGTCAGAACTGAAGCTTTCTTT,CSVEGGVRTEAFF
.,few,TRBJ2-1,TRBV5-6,TGTGCCAGCAGCTTTGAGTTCACCTCCAATGAGCAGTTCTTC,CASSFEFTSNEQFF
TRBD1,.,TRBJ1-1,TRBV28,TGTGCCAGCAGTACAGGGCTCGGGACAGGATTTAACACTGAAGCTTTCTTT,CASSTGLGTGFNTEAFF
.,few,TRBJ1-1,TRBV7-2,TGTGCCAGCAGCTTAAAATTCGGGGGTATCACTGAAGCTTTCTTT,CASSLKFGGITEAFF
.,.,TRBJ1-2,TRBV5-1,TGCGCCAGCAGCTTGGCATCAGGGTTAAACTATGGCTACACCTTC,CASSLASGLNYGYTF
.,.,TRBJ1-2,TRBV28,TGTGCCAGCAGCTCCCAGGGTGGGTGGGAAGGCTACACCTTC,CASSSQGGWEGYTF
.,few,TRBJ2-7,TRBV11-2,TGTGCCAGCAGCTTAGGGGCGCGGGCCTACGAGCAGTACTTC,CASSLGARAYEQYF
.,.,TRBJ1-5,TRBV27,TGTGCCAGCAGTGACGTACAGGGTCGGCAGCCCCAGCATTTT,CASSDVQGRQPQHF
TRBD1,once,TRBJ1-1,TRBV6-5,TGTGCCAGCAGGGACAGGGTCACTGAAGCTTTCTTT,CASRDRVTEAFF
TRBD2,.,TRBJ2-3,TRBV9,TGTGCCAGCAGCGTCAGACTAGCGGGCGGGGATACGCAGTATTTT,CASSVRLAGGDTQYF
.,.,TRBJ2-1,TRBV6-1,TGTGCCAGCAGTGACTTATTCCGTGAGCAGTTCTTC,CASSDLFREQFF
.,once,TRBJ1-3,TRBV13,TGTGCCAGCAGCTTCGACAGGAGAAACACCATATATTTT,CASSFDRRNTIYF
TRBD2,.,TRBJ2-5,TRBV19,TGTGCCAGTAGTATGGGGGCCATCGGGGGGGGTAGCTCAGGAGAGACCCAGTACTTC,CASSMGAIGGGSSGETQYF
TRBD1,.,TRBJ2-1,TRBV29-1,TGCAGCTCCCGAGGGGGCGATGAGCAGTTCTTC,CSSRGGDEQFF
TRBD1,.,TRBJ1-5,TRBV27,TGTGCCAGCAGTGAACAGGGGAATCAGCCCCAGCATTTT,CASSEQGNQPQHF
.,.,TRBJ2-1,TRBV27,TGTGCCAGCAGTTTAGCTACGTACAATGAGCAGTTCTTC,CASSLATYNEQFF
.,.,TRBJ2-1,TRBV4-1,TGCGCCAGCAGCCAAAGCGGGCAGAGCTCCTACAATGAGCAGTTCTTC,CASSQSGQSSYNEQFF
.,.,TRBJ2-6,TRBV21-1,TGTGCCAGCAGCCCCCCAGGCCGGGACAGGGGGCTCTCTGGGGCCAACGTCCTGACTTTC,CASSPPGRDRGLSGANVLTF
TRBD1,.,TRBJ1-1,TRBV2,TGTGCCAGCAGTGAATTTTCACACGGACAGGGTGGAGCTTTCTTT,CASSEFSHGQGGAFF
TRBD1,.,TRBJ1-1,TRBV13,TGTGCCAGCAGCTACACGACAGGGGGGAGCACTGAAGCTTTCTTT,CASSYTTGGSTEAFF